Each of the 25 T cell receptor beta chains below was sequenced from the same sample in a study of beta chain features in type 1 diabetes. Expressed TCRB transcripts were sequenced, since all the RNA that had been isolated was reverse transcribed. Using immunoSEQ multiplex PCR, the repertoire was profiled, and TCRdb retains in-frame clones only, with some absent. Of about 140,000 clones listed, less than 9% are singletons. Sequencing used central memory CD4+ T cells from blood. Every receptor here comes from a woman under 40 in good health.

In its sample, this clone was seen once. V is TRBV19 and J is TRBJ1-5; TRBD1 agrees at 8 bases. The V and J ends lost 4 bases and 5 bases, in that order; junction bases with no gene match: 7. Germline assignment: CDR1 LNHDA and CDR2 SQIVND (reference sequence). There are 15 residues in the CDR3. As DNA, the CDR3 is TGTGCCAGTAGTACGGGACAGGACCCTCATCAGCCCCAGCATTTT. It yields the protein CASSTGQDPHQPQHF.

The rearrangement uses TRBV4-2 and TRBJ2-5; 11 bases line up with TRBD2. This CDR3 comprises 17 residues. V lost 4 bases, J lost 0 bases, and 7 bases stayed unmatched. Looked up from germline, CDR1 is LGHNA and CDR2 is YNFKEQ. The CDR3 sequence is CASSPGGTSGDQETQYF. CDR3 in DNA: TGTGCCAGCAGCCCCGGGGGGACTAGCGGCGACCAAGAGACCCAGTACTTC.

In its sample, this clone was seen a few times. The CDR3 protein is CASSLGMIAGVDTQYF. Written as DNA, the CDR3 is TGTGCCAGCAGCTTGGGGATGATAGCGGGGGTAGATACGCAGTATTTT. V and J are TRBV7-2 and TRBJ2-3; 9 bases are shared with TRBD2. The CDR3 runs to 16 residues. Trimming cost V 3 bases and J 5 bases; bases outside gene matches: 9. Per germline, CDR1 SGHTA and CDR2 FQGNSA.

This clone was seen more than once but under ten times. The chain joins TRBV27 to TRBJ2-7; possible D gene TRBD1, 6 bases. The CDR3 is 13 amino acids. The V end lost 9 bases, the J end lost 5 bases, and 17 bases lay between the germline ends. Per the germline V gene, CDR1 is MNHEY and CDR2 is SMNVEV (reference sequence). The CDR3 protein is CARTPAGADEQYF. The CDR3 DNA reads TGTGCCAGAACTCCAGCAGGGGCCGACGAGCAGTACTTC.

This clone was seen a handful of times. The chain uses TRBV7-3 and TRBJ2-7; 7 positions match TRBD1. With 2 bases clipped from V and 3 bases from J, the junction kept 7 bases outside the gene matches. CDR1 is SGHTA and CDR2 is FQGTGA in the germline V gene. The CDR3 runs to 15 residues. CDR3 amino acids: CASSLGPTGRYEQYF. The DNA for the CDR3 is TGTGCCAGCAGCTTAGGTCCGACAGGGCGCTACGAGCAGTACTTC. The whole variable domain, filled in from reference TRBV7-3 and TRBJ2-7, reads GAGVSQTPSNKVTEKGKYVELRCDPISGHTALYWYRQSLGQGPEFLIYFQGTGAADDSGLPNDRFFAVRPEGSVSTLKIQRTERGDSAVYLCASSLGPTGRYEQYFGPGTRLTVT.

This clone was counted ten times or more. This sequence joins TRBV4-2 and TRBJ2-3, with TRBD2 matching 11 bases. From germline, CDR1 is LGHNA and CDR2 YNFKEQ. V trimming: 8 bases; J trimming: 4 bases; junction bases outside the gene matches: 8. The CDR3 spans 15 residues. The CDR3 sequence is CASGKLAGGPDTQYF. CDR3 nucleotide sequence: TGTGCCAGCGGGAAGCTAGCGGGAGGACCAGATACGCAGTATTTT.

J is TRBJ2-7 and V is TRBV2, with D possibly TRBD1 on 6 matching bases. V was trimmed by 3 bases and J by 3 bases, leaving 15 bases between them. CDR3 length: 15 amino acids. Germline V gene lookup returns CDR1 SNHLY and CDR2 FYNNEI. CDR3 protein: CASSDAAGARYEQYF. In DNA form, the CDR3 reads TGTGCCAGCAGTGACGCGGCAGGGGCCCGCTACGAGCAGTACTTC.

This clone was detected a few times. One end of the junction varies from germline; a read error may be responsible. The V and J genes are TRBV14 and TRBJ2-2; possible D gene TRBD2, 5 bases. The CDR3 sequence is 13 residues long. CDR1 and CDR2 from the germline V gene are SGHDN and FVKESK. DNA for the CDR3: TGTGCCAGCAGCCAAGGGTGGACCGGGGAGCCGTTTTTT. It is translated as CASSQGWTGEPFF.

This clone was counted between two and nine times. J is TRBJ2-5 and V is TRBV12-2; TRBD1, as called in the table, went unchecked against the DNA. TRBV12-2 is a recognized pseudogene. This CDR3 spans 16 amino acids. DNA for the CDR3: TGTGCAAGTCGCTTAGCGGGAGACAGGCCCCAAGAGACCCAGTACTTC. This codes for CASRLAGDRPQETQYF.

This clone was recorded a few times. CDR3 sequence reads: CASPQTLYPVAQNNEQFF. The CDR3 DNA follows: TGTGCCAGCCCCCAGACCTTGTATCCAGTAGCCCAAAACAATGAGCAGTTCTTC. The chain is built from TRBV11-3 and TRBJ2-1; D is unresolved. Trimming left V 8 bases short and J 5 bases short, with 28 bases between. From germline, CDR1 is SGHNT and CDR2 YENEEA. There are 18 residues in the CDR3.

The chain is built from TRBV2 and TRBJ1-2; D gene ambiguous. Germline values: CDR1 SNHLY, CDR2 FYNNEI. Deletions cut 4 bases from V and 1 base from J, with 10 bases between. The CDR3 is made up of 14 amino acids. The DNA of the CDR3 is TGTGCCAGCAGTGCGGCAGGTCTTAACTATGGCTACACCTTC. Translation gives CASSAAGLNYGYTF.

CDR3 region: CASRLGLSGSADTQYF. CDR3 DNA sequence: TGTGCCAGCAGATTGGGACTAAGCGGGAGTGCAGATACGCAGTATTTT. The chain employs TRBV7-2 and TRBJ2-3; 8 positions match TRBD2. This CDR3 has 16 amino acids. The germline CDR1 and CDR2 sequences are SGHTA and FQGNSA. V trimming: 6 bases; J trimming: 4 bases; junction bases outside the gene matches: 12.

This clone appeared many times. The chain uses TRBV11-2 and TRBJ2-4, with TRBD2 matching over 10 bases. With V trimmed by 5 bases and J by 7 bases, 8 bases remained unmatched. CDR3 length: 15 amino acids. Germline V gene data show CDR1 as SGHAT and CDR2 as FQNNGV. The CDR3 DNA sequence: TGTGCCAGCAGCAGTACTAGCGGGGCGACGAACATTCAGTACTTC. Translated: CASSSTSGATNIQYF.

This clone was found a few times. The chain employs TRBV6-1 and TRBJ1-4, with a tentative D call TRBD1 (6 bases). V gave up 6 bases and J gave up 5 bases, with 16 bases separating them. The germline gives CDR1 MNHNS, CDR2 SASEGT. This CDR3 contains 15 residues. In DNA, the CDR3 is TGTGCCAGCAGGGACCGACAGGCCCAGAATGAAAAACTGTTTTTT. It codes for CASRDRQAQNEKLFF.

This clone was seen repeatedly, ten times or more. The chain has TRBV9 and TRBJ1-4, with D unclear. The CDR3 extends over 13 amino acids. The ends were cut back, 7 bases at V and 5 bases at J, with 12 bases in the middle. Germline lookup yields CDR1 SGDLS and CDR2 YYNGEE. CDR3 region: CASSGVPNEKLFF. CDR3 in DNA: TGTGCCAGCTCCGGGGTACCGAATGAAAAACTGTTTTTT.

CDR3 sequence: CASSLTGAGYGYTF. DNA for the CDR3: TGTGCCAGCAGCCTTACAGGGGCAGGCTATGGCTACACCTTC. The chain links TRBV27 to TRBJ1-2, with 7 positions matching TRBD1. Germline-derived CDR1 and CDR2 are MNHEY and SMNVEV (reference sequence). The ends lost 6 bases at V and 4 bases at J; junction bases unmatched: 8. There are 14 residues in the CDR3.

This clone has only a few counts. As DNA, the CDR3 is TGTGCCAGCAGCTTTCTAGGAAGCGAGCAGTACTTC. This gives the protein CASSFLGSEQYF. The chain couples TRBV7-2 to TRBJ2-7; D ambiguous. CDR1 and CDR2 from the germline V gene are SGHTA and FQGNSA. The CDR3 sequence is 12 residues long. Trimming took 3 bases from V and 6 from J, leaving 9 bases between them. Combining the CDR3 with reference TRBV7-2 and TRBJ2-7 gives the whole variable domain GAGVSQSPSNKVTEKGKDVELRCDPISGHTALYWYRQSLGQGLEFLIYFQGNSAPDKSGLPSDRFSAERTGGSVSTLTIQRTQQEDSAVYLCASSFLGSEQYFGPGTRLTVT.

This clone was detected only a few times. This chain connects TRBV5-1 to TRBJ2-2, with 12 bases lining up with TRBD2. The ends lost 1 base at V and 0 bases at J; junction bases unmatched: 1. Germline values: CDR1 SGHRS, CDR2 YFSETQ. The CDR3 covers 17 residues. For the CDR3, the DNA is TGCGCCAGCAGCTTGAGACTAGCGGGAGCGAACACCGGGGAGCTGTTTTTT. This codes for CASSLRLAGANTGELFF.

The chain has TRBV11-2 and TRBJ2-7; D might be TRBD1 (5 bases). The CDR3 is 15 residues long. The V end was cut by 5 bases, the J end by 2 bases, with 16 bases between. Per germline, CDR1 SGHAT and CDR2 FQNNGV. CDR3: CASSARQGSPYEQYF. The CDR3 nucleotides read TGTGCCAGCAGCGCGCGTCAGGGATCCCCCTACGAGCAGTACTTC.

This clone was recorded at least ten times. The rearrangement joins TRBV5-6 to TRBJ2-3, with TRBD2 identical over 8 bases. After removal of 5 bases from V and 3 bases from J, the junction contained 11 bases not matched to a gene. There are 16 residues in the CDR3. Germline V gives CDR1 SGHDT, CDR2 YYEEEE. For the CDR3, the DNA is TGTGCCAGCAGATATCGGCAGCGGGGGTTAACAGATACGCAGTATTTT. It specifies CASRYRQRGLTDTQYF.

This clone showed up just a few times. The CDR3 region is CASSETGTSGRQDTQYF. The CDR3 nucleotides are TGTGCCAGCAGCGAAACCGGGACTAGCGGGAGGCAAGATACGCAGTATTTT. The rearrangement joins TRBV7-3 to TRBJ2-3, with TRBD2 matching over 15 bases. V lost 5 bases to trimming and J lost 5 bases; unmatched junction nucleotides: 8. Germline CDR1 and CDR2: SGHTA and FQGTGA. The length of the CDR3 is 17 residues.

This clone has ten or more counts. This sequence joins TRBV4-3 and TRBJ2-1, with 8 nucleotides matching TRBD2. The germline gives CDR1 LGHNA, CDR2 YSLEER. V lost 6 bases and J lost 4; bases outside the gene matches: 5. The CDR3 spans 14 residues. This chain's CDR3 is CASRPGLGYNEQFF. For the CDR3, the DNA is TGCGCCAGCAGACCGGGACTAGGTTACAATGAGCAGTTCTTC.

The rearrangement links TRBV4-1 to TRBJ2-6; TRBD1 might be the D (5 bases). V was pared by 4 bases and J by 0 bases, with 13 bases between. The CDR3 covers 17 residues. Germline V gene lookup returns CDR1 MGHRA and CDR2 YSYEKL. The DNA of the CDR3 is TGCGCCAGCAGCCTGGACGACAGATCCTCTGGGGCCAACGTCCTGACTTTC. Amino acid sequence: CASSLDDRSSGANVLTF.

Ten or more counts support this clone. The rearrangement links TRBV2 to TRBJ2-7; perhaps TRBD2 as D (6 bases). The CDR3 is 15 amino acids. Deletions cut 7 bases from V and 5 bases from J, with 21 bases between. The V gene's germline CDR1 is SNHLY and CDR2 FYNNEI. CDR3 DNA sequence: TGTGCCAGCACCGGGCGGTCGGGAGAGTTGAACGAGCAGTACTTC. It encodes CASTGRSGELNEQYF.

The J gene is TRBJ2-3, the V gene TRBV27; 16 bases agree with TRBD2. With V trimmed by 5 bases and J by 6 bases, 2 bases remained unmatched. Germline values: CDR1 MNHEY, CDR2 SMNVEV (reference sequence). The CDR3 has 15 residues. The chain's CDR3 is CASSLGLAGGDTQYF. The CDR3 region has the DNA TGTGCCAGCAGTCTGGGACTAGCGGGAGGGGATACGCAGTATTTT.